The 7 T cell receptor beta chains given below trace back to one sample, sequenced in a study of PD-1 blockade in mismatch repair-deficient tumors. The method was immunoSEQ multiplex PCR; TCRdb's version includes in-frame clones alone and lacks a portion of them. The sample contains about 22,000 clones, roughly four fifths of which appear only once. Material: peripheral blood, obtained 2 weeks after starting pembrolizumab. Every receptor here comes from an adult with mismatch repair-deficient cancer.

This chain links TRBV10-3 with TRBJ2-5; D gene unclear. The CDR3 is 13 residues long. Deletions cut 3 bases from V and 0 bases from J, with 5 bases between. Germline CDR1 ENHRY, CDR2 SYGVKD. The CDR3 coding sequence is TGTGCCATCAGTGAAGGTAACCAAGAGACCCAGTACTTC. Translating it yields CAISEGNQETQYF.

The chain joins TRBV30 to TRBJ2-1, with 14 nucleotides matching TRBD2. After removal of 5 bases from V and 9 bases from J, the junction contained 12 bases not matched to a gene. CDR1 is GTSNPN and CDR2 is SVGIG in the germline V gene (reference sequence). This CDR3 is built from 16 residues. For the CDR3, the DNA is TGTGCCTGGGGTTCGGGACTAGCGGGAGCTTTTGGTGAGCAGTTCTTC. Translation gives CAWGSGLAGAFGEQFF.

The chain is built from TRBV6-1 and TRBJ2-3; 7 nucleotides align to TRBD2. The ends lost 2 bases at V and 5 bases at J; junction bases unmatched: 10. This CDR3 contains 16 residues. Per the germline V gene, CDR1 is MNHNS and CDR2 is SASEGT. CDR3 sequence: CASSEFGGRREDTQYF. The CDR3 nucleotides read TGTGCCAGCAGTGAATTCGGCGGGAGAAGAGAAGATACGCAGTATTTT.

This clone came up a few times. The rearrangement links TRBV2 to TRBJ1-5; 8 bases are shared with TRBD1. The germline V gene encodes CDR1 SNHLY and CDR2 FYNNEI. The ends lost 8 bases at V and 8 bases at J; junction bases unmatched: 11. This CDR3 has 14 residues. The CDR3 bases are TGTGCCAGCTCGGACAGGGAGACCATCAAGCCCCAGCATTTT. Its protein product is CASSDRETIKPQHF.

The chain is built from TRBV11-2 and TRBJ1-1; D remains unclear. The ends were cut back, 3 bases at V and 1 base at J, with 3 bases in the middle. CDR3 size: 12 residues. CDR1 is SGHAT, CDR2 FQNNGV, per germline. The CDR3 sequence is CASSLWNTEAFF. The CDR3 coding sequence is TGTGCCAGCAGCTTGTGGAACACTGAAGCTTTCTTT.

The V gene is TRBV2, the J gene TRBJ1-3; D is unresolved. Germline V gene sequence: CDR1 SNHLY, CDR2 FYNNEI. V shed 8 bases and J shed 4 bases, with 9 bases lying between them. The CDR3 is 12 amino acids. The CDR3 DNA sequence: TGTGCCAGCGGCAGTGCGGGAAACACCATATATTTT. Protein sequence: CASGSAGNTIYF.

Written as DNA, the CDR3 is TGTGCCAGCAGTCGGACAGGGGATCAGCCCCAGCATTTT. This codes for CASSRTGDQPQHF. The chain joins TRBV11-2 to TRBJ1-5, with 9 bases identical to TRBD1. In germline, CDR1 is SGHAT, CDR2 FQNNGV. Germline trimming cut 6 bases from V and 5 bases from J; bases unmatched to any gene: 2. CDR3 length equals 13 residues.